The 3 T cell receptor beta chains presented below share a single source sample, sequenced in a study of CD8+ T cells in alopecia areata. Isolated RNA was reverse transcribed into cDNA used as the sequencing template. Clones were sequenced by immunoSEQ multiplex PCR, and TCRdb holds only the in-frame ones, with some missing. The table includes some 170,000 clones, about 72% detected once. The input for sequencing was CD8+ T cells sorted from blood, taken at week 0. Receptors were obtained from a human donor with alopecia areata.

V and J are TRBV30 and TRBJ2-1, with a possible D match to TRBD1 (5 bases). Per the germline V gene, CDR1 is GTSNPN and CDR2 is SVGIG (reference sequence). The CDR3 has 13 residues. The V end lost 3 bases, the J end lost 5 bases, and 11 bases lay between the germline ends. For the CDR3, the DNA is TGTGCCTGGAGCCCGTTCAGGGACAATGAGCAGTTCTTC. As protein: CAWSPFRDNEQFF. Full variable domain (outside the CDR3, taken from reference TRBV30 and TRBJ2-1): SQTIHQWPATLVQPVGSPLSLECTVEGTSNPNLYWYRQAAGRGLQLLFYSVGIGQISSEVPQNLSASRPQDRQFILSSKKLLLSDSGFYLCAWSPFRDNEQFFGPGTRLTVL.

The chain recombines TRBV6-5 with TRBJ2-7, with 8 bases fitting TRBD1. This CDR3 has 16 amino acids. CDR1 is MNHEY and CDR2 is SVGAGI in the germline V gene. V shed 4 bases and J 1 base; nucleotides not matched to a gene: 9. CDR3 sequence (DNA): TGTGCCAGCAGTTTGTCGGACAGGGTAATTTCCTACGAGCAGTACTTC. It yields the protein CASSLSDRVISYEQYF.

The chain joins TRBV14 to TRBJ2-7; 10 positions agree with TRBD1. The V segment lost 1 base and the J segment 5 bases; nucleotides outside the gene matches: 20. Germline lookup yields CDR1 SGHDN and CDR2 FVKESK. The CDR3 runs to 20 residues. The DNA for the CDR3 is TGTGCCAGCAGCCAAGGTTCGGGACAGGGGTCCTCCGTGAAGCGGCACGAGCAGTACTTC. It codes for CASSQGSGQGSSVKRHEQYF.